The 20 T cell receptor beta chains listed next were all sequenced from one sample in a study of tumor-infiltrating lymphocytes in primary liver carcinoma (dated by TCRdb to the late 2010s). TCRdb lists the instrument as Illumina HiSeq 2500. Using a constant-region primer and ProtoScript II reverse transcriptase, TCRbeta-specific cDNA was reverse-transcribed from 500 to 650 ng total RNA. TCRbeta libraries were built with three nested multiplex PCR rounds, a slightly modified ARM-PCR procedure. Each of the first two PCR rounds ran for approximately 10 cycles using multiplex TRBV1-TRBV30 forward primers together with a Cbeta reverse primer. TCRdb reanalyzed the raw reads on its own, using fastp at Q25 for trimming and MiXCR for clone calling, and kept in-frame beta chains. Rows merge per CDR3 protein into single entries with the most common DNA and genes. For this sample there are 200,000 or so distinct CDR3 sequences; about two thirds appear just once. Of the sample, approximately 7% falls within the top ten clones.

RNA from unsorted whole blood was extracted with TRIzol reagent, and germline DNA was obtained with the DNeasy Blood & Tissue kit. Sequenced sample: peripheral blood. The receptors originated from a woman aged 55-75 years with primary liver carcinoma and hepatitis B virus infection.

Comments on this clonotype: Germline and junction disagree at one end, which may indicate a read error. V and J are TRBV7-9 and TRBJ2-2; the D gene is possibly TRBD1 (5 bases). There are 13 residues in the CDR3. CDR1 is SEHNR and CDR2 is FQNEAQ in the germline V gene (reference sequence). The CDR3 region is CTSSLDTSGELFF. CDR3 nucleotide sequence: TGTACCAGCAGCCTGGACACCTCCGGGGAGCTGTTTTTT.

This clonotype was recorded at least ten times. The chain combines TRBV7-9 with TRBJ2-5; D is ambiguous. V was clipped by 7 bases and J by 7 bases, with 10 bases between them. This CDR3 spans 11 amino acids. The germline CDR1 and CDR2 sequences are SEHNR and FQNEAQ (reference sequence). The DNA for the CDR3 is TGTGCCAGCATCGGGTTCGGGACCCAGTACTTC. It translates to CASIGFGTQYF.

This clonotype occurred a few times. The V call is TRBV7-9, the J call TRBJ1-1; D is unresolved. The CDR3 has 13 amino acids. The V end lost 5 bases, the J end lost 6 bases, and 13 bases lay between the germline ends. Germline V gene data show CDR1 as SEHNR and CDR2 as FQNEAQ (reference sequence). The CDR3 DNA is TGTGCCAGCAGCGAAAGACGGTACGCTGAAGCTTTCTTT. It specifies CASSERRYAEAFF.

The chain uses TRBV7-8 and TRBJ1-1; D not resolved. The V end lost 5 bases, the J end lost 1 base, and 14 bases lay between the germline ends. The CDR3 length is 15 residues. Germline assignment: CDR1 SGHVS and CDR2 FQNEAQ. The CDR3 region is CASSPNVRKNTEAFF. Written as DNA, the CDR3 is TGTGCCAGCAGCCCGAATGTCAGGAAGAACACTGAAGCTTTCTTT.

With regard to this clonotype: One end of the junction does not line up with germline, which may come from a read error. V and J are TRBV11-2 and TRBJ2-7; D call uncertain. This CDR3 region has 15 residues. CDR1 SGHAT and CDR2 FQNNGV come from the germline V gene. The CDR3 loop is CASSSQDTISYVQYF. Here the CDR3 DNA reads TGTGCCAGCAGCTCCCAGGATACCATCTCCTACGTGCAGTACTTC.

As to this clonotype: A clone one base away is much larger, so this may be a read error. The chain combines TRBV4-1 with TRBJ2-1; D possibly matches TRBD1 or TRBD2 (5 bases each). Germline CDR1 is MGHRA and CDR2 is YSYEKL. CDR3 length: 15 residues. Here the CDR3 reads CASSLRDVTYKEQLF. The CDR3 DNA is TGCGCCAGCAGCCTACGGGACGTAACCTACAAAGAGCAGCTCTTC.

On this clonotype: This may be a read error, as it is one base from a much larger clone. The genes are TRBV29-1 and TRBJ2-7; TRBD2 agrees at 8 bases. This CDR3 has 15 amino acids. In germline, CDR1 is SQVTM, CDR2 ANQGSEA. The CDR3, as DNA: TGCTGCGTTGGGGGGGGGTTAGCGGGGACCAACGAGCAGTACTTC. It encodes CCVGGGLAGTNEQYF.

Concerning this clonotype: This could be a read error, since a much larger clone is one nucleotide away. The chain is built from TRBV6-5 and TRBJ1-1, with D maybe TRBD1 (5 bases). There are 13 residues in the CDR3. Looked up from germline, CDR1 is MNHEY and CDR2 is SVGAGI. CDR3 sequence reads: CAAIPRGNTEALF. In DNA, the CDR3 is TGTGCCGCCATACCACGGGGGAACACTGAAGCTCTCTTT.

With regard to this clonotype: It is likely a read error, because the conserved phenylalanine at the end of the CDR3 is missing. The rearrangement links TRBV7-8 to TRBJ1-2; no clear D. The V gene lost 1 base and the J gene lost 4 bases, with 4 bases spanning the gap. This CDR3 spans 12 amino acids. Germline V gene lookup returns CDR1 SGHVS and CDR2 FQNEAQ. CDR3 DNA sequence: TGTGCCAGCAGCTTAGGCAGCTATGGCTACACCTTG. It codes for CASSLGSYGYTL.

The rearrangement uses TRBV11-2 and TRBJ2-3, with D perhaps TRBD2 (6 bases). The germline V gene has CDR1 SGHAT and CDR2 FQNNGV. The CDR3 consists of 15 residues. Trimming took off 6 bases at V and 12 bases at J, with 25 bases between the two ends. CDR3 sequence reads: CASRLGVGGTGTQYF. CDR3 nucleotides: TGTGCCAGCAGACTAGGGGTGGGAGGCACAGGTACACAGTATTTT.

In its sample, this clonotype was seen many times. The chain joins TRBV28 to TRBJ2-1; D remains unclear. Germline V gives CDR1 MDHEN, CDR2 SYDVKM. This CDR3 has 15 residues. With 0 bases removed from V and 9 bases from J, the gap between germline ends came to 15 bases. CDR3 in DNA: TGTGCCAGCAGTTTATGGGGTTCACAGAAGGGTGAGCAGTTCTTC. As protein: CASSLWGSQKGEQFF.

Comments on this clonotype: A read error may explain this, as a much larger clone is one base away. In DNA form, the CDR3 reads TGCGCCAGCAGCCAAGGCTCCACGGTTGGGATTCGAAACACTGAAGTTTTCTTT. Protein product: CASSQGSTVGIRNTEVFF. The chain has TRBV4-1 and TRBJ1-1; D unclear. The CDR3 extends over 18 amino acids. CDR1 MGHRA and CDR2 YSYEKL come from the germline V gene.

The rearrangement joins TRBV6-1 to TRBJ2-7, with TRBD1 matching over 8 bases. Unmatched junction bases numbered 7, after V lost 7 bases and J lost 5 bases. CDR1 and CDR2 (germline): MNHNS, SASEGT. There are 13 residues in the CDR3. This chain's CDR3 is CASMPGQDHEQYF. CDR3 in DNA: TGTGCCAGCATGCCGGGACAGGACCACGAGCAGTACTTC.

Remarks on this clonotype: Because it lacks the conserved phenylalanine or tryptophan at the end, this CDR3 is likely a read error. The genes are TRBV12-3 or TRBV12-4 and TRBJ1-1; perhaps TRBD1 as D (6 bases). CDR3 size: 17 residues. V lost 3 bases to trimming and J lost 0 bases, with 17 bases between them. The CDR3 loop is CASSFLQGNGVNTEAFY. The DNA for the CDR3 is TGTGCCAGCAGTTTCCTCCAGGGGAATGGGGTGAACACTGAAGCTTTCTAT.

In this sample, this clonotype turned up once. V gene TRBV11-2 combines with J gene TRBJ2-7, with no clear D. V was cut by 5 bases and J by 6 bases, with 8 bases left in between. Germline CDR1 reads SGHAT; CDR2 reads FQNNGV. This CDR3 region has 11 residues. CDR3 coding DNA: TGTGCCAGCAGCGACGGCTCCGAGCAGTACTTC. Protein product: CASSDGSEQYF.

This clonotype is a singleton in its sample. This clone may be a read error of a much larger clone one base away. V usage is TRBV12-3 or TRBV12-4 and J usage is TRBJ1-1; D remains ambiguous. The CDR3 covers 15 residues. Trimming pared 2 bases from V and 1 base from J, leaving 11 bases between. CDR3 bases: TGTGCCAGCAGTTTATCCTCGACGGCGAACACTGAAGCTTTCTTT. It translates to CASSLSSTANTEAFF.

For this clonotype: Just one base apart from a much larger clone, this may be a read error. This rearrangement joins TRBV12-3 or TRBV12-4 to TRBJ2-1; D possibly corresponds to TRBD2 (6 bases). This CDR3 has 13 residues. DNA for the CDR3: TGTACCTCCGTCGGGAGCGGGCATAATGAGCAGATCTTC. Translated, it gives CTSVGSGHNEQIF.

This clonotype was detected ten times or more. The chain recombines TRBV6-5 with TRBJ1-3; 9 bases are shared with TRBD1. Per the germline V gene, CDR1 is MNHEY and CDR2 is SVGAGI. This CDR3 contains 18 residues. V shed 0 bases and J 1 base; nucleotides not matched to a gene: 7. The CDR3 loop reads CASSYSGVGTGSGNTIYF. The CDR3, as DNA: TGTGCCAGCAGTTACTCGGGGGTGGGGACAGGGTCTGGAAACACCATATATTTT.

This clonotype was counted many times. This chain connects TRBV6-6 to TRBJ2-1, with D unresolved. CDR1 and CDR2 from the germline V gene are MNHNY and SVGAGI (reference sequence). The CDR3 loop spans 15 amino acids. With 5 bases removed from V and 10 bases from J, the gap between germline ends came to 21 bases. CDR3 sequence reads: CASSPRPPSVSEQFF. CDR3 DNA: TGTGCCAGCAGTCCCCGACCCCCCAGCGTGTCGGAGCAGTTCTTC.

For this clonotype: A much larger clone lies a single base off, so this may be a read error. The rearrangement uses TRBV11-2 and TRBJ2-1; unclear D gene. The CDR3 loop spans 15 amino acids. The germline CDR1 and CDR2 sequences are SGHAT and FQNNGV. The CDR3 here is CASRQASSSYNEQFF. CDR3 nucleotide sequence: TGCGCCAGCAGACAAGCTTCTAGCTCCTACAATGAGCAGTTCTTC.